This TCR beta chain originates from a study of beta chain features in type 1 diabetes. Every isolated RNA sample was fully reverse transcribed, so sequencing captured expressed TCRB transcripts. This table comes from immunoSEQ multiplex PCR, and its TCRdb copy is limited to in-frame clones, with some not included. The table records more than 50,000 clones, roughly three fifths of them present only once. CDR3 length: 13 amino acids. The germline V and J ends were trimmed by 7 bases and 2 bases, with 11 bases remaining between them. Germline V gene data show CDR1 as MNHEY and CDR2 as SVGAGI. The chain is built from TRBV6-5 and TRBJ1-1; D is uncertain. The sequence was collected from a woman aged 18 to 35 in good health. Sequenced input: Tregs from blood. CDR3 bases: TGTGCCAGCACCGCTGGGCTCAACACTGAAGCTTTCTTT. Translation: CASTAGLNTEAFF.